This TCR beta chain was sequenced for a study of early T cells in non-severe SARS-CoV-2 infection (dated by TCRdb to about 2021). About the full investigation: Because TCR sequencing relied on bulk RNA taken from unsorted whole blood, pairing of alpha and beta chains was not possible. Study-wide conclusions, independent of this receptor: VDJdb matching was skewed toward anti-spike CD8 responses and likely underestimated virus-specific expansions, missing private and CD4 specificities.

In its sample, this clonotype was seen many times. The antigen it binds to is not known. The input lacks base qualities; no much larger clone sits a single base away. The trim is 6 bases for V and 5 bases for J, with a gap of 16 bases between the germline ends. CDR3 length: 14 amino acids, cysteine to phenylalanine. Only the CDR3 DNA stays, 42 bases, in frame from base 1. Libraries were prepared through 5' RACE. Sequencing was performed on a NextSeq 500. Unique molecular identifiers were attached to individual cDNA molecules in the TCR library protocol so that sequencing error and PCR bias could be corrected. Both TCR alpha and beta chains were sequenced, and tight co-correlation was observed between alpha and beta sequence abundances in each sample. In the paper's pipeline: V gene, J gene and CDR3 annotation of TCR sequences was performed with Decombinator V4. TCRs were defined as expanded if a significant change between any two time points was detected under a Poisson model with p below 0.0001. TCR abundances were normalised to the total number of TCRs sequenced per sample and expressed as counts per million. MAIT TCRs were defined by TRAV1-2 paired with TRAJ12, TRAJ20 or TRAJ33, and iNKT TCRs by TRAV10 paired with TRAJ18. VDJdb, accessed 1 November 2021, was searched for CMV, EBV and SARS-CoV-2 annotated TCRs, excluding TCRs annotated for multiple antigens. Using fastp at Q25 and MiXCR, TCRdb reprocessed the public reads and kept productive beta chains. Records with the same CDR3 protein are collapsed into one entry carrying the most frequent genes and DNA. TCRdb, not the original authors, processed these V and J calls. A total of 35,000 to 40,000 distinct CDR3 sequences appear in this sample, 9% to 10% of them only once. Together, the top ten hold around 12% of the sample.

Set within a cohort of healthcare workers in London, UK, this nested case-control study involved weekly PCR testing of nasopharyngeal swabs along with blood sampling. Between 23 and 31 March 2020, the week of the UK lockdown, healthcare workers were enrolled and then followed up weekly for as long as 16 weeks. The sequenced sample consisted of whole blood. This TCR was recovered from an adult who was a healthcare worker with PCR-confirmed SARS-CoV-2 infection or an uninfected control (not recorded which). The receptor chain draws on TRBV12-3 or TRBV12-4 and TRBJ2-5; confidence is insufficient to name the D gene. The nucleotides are TGTGCCAGCAGCCCGGGCCGGAGATCGGAGACCCAGTACTTC. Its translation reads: CASSPGRRSETQYF.